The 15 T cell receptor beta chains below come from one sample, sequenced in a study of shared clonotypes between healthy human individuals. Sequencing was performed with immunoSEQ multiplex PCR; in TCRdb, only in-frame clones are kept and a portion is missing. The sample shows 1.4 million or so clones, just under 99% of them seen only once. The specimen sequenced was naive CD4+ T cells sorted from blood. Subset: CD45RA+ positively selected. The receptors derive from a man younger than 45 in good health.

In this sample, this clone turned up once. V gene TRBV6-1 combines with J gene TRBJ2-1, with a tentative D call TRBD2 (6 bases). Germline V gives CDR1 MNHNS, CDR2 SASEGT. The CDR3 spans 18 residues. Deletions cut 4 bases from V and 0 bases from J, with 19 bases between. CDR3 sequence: CASSGRLGISDSYNEQFF. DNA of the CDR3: TGTGCCAGCAGTGGCCGACTAGGGATATCCGACTCCTACAATGAGCAGTTCTTC.

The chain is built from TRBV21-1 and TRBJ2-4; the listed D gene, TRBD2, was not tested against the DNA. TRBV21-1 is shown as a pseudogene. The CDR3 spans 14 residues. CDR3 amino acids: CASSKGLAKNIQYF. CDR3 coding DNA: TGTGCCAGCAGCAAAGGACTAGCCAAAAACATTCAGTACTTC.

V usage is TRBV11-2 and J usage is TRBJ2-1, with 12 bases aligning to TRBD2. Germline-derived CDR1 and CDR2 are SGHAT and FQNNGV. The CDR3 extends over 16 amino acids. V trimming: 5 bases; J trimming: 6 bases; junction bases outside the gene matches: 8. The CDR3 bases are TGTGCCAGCAGCATTCTAGCGGGAGGGCCAGGCAATGAGCAGTTCTTC. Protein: CASSILAGGPGNEQFF.

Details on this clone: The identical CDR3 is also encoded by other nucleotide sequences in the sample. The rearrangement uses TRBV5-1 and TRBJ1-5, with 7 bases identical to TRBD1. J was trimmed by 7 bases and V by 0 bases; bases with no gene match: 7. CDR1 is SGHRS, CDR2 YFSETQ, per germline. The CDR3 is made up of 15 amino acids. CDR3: CASSLDGQGGQPQHF. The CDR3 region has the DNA TGCGCCAGCAGCTTGGATGGTCAGGGGGGACAGCCCCAGCATTTT.

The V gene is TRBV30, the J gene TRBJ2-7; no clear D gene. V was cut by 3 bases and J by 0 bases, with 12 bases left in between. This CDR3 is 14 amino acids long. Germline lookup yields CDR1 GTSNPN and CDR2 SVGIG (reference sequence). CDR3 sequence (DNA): TGTGCCTGGAGCGCCCGCTCGGGCTCCTACGAGCAGTACTTC. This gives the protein CAWSARSGSYEQYF.

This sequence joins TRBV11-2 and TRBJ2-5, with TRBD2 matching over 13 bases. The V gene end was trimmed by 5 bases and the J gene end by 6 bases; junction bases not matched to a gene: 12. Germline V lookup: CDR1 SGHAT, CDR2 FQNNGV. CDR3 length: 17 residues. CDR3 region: CASSPWTSGSIVQTQYF. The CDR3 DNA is TGTGCCAGCAGCCCTTGGACTAGCGGGAGTATCGTGCAGACCCAGTACTTC.

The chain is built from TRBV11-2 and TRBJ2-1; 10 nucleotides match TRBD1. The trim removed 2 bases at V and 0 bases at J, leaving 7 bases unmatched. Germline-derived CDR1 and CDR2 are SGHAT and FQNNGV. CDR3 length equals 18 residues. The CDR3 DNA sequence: TGTGCCAGCAGCTTAAGGAGGACAGGGGGGAGCTCCTACAATGAGCAGTTCTTC. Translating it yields CASSLRRTGGSSYNEQFF. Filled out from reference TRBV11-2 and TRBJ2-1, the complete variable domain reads EAGVAQSPRYKIIEKRQSVAFWCNPISGHATLYWYQQILGQGPKLLIQFQNNGVVDDSQLPKDRFSAERLKGVDSTLKIQPAKLEDSAVYLCASSLRRTGGSSYNEQFFGPGTRLTVL.

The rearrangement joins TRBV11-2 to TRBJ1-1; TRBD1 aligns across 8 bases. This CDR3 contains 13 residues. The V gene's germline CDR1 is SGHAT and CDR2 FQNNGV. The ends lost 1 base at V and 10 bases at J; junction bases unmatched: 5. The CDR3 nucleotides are TGTGCCAGCAGCTTAGCAGGGGGCTTGGTAGCTTTCTTT. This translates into CASSLAGGLVAFF.

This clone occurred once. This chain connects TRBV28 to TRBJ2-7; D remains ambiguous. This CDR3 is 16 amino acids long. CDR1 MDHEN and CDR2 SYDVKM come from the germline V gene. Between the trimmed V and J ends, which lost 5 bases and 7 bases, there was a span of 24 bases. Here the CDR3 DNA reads TGTGCCAGCAGTCCGACCCGGGCTGGCTATCACGGGGAGCAGTACTTC. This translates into CASSPTRAGYHGEQYF. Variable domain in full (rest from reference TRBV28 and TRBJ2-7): DVKVTQSSRYLVKRTGEKVFLECVQDMDHENMFWYRQDPGLGLRLIYFSYDVKMKEKGDIPEGYSVSREKKERFSLILESASTNQTSMYLCASSPTRAGYHGEQYFGPGTRLTVT.

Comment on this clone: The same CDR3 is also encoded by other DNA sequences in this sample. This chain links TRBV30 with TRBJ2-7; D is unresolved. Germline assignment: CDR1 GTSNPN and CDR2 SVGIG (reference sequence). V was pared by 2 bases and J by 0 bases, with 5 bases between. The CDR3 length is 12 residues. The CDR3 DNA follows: TGTGCCTGGAGTCGGAGCTCCTACGAGCAGTACTTC. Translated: CAWSRSSYEQYF.

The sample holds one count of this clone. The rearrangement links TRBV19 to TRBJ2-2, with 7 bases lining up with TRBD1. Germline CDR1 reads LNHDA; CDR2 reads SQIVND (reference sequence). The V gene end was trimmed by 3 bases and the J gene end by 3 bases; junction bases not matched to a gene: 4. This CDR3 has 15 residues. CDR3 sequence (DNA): TGTGCCAGTAGTATCCTAGACAGGGACACCGGGGAGCTGTTTTTT. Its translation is CASSILDRDTGELFF.

CDR3 amino acids: CAVQGPGEAFF. The CDR3, as DNA: TGTGCCGTACAGGGGCCTGGTGAAGCTTTCTTT. This rearrangement joins TRBV7-6 to TRBJ1-1; 7 nucleotides match TRBD1. Trimming took 11 bases from V and 7 from J; bases not matched to a gene: 7. This CDR3 contains 11 residues. The V gene's germline CDR1 is SGHVS and CDR2 FNYEAQ.

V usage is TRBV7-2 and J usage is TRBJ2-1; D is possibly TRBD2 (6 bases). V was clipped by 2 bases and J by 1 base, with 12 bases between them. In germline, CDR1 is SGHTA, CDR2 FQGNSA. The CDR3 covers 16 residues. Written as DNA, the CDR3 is TGTGCCAGCAGCTTAATAGCGGTATTATCCTACAATGAGCAGTTCTTC. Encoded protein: CASSLIAVLSYNEQFF.

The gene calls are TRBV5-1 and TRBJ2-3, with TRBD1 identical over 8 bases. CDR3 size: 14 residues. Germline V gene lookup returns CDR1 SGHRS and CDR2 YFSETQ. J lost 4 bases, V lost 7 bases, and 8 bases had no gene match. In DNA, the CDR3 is TGCGCCAGCTTTCCTGGACAGGGACCAGATACGCAGTATTTT. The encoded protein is CASFPGQGPDTQYF.

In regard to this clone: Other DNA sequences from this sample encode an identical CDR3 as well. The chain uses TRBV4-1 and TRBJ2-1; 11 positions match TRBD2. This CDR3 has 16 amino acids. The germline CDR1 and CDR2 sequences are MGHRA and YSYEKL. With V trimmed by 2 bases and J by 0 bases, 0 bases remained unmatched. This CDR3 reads CASSQTSGSSYNEQFF. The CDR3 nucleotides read TGCGCCAGCAGCCAAACTAGCGGGAGCTCCTACAATGAGCAGTTCTTC.